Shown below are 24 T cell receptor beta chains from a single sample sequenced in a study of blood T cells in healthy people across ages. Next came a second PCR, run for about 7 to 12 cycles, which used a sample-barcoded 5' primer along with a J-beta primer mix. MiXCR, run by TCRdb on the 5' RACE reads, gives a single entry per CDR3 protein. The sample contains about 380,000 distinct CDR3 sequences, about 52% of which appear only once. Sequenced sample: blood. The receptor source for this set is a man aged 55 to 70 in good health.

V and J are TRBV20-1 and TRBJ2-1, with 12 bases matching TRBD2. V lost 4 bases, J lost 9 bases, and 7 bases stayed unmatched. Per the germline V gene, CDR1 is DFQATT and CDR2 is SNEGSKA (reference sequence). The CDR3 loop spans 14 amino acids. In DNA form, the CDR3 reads TGCAGTGCTATCGGACTAGCGGGGTGGGGTGAGCAGTTCTTC. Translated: CSAIGLAGWGEQFF.

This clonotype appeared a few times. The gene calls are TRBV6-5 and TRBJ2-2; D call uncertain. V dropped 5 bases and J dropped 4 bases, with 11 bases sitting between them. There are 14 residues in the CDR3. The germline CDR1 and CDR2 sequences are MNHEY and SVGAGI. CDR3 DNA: TGTGCCAGCAGTCCCGACTCTTTCACCGGGGAGCTGTTTTTT. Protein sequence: CASSPDSFTGELFF.

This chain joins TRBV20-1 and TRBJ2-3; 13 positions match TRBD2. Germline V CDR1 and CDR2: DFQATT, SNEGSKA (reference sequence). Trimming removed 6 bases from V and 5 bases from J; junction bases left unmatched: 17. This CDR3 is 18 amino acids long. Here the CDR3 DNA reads TGCAGTGCGGGAACTCCGGGACTAGCGGGACGAACCCTAGATACGCAGTATTTT. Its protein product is CSAGTPGLAGRTLDTQYF.

CDR3 loop: CASSSGQGGSPLHF. The CDR3 nucleotides are TGTGCCAGCAGCTCGGGACAGGGAGGTTCACCCCTCCACTTT. J is TRBJ1-6 and V is TRBV13; TRBD1 matches 9 bases. The CDR3 extends over 14 amino acids. CDR1 is PRHDT, CDR2 FYEKMQ, per germline (reference sequence). The J segment lost 9 bases and the V segment lost 4 bases, leaving 4 bases of the junction unmatched.

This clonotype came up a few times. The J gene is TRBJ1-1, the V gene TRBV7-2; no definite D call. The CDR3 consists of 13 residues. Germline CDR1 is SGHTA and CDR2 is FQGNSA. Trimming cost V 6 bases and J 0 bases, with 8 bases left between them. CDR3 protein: CASSIPLNTEAFF. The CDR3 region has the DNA TGTGCCAGCAGTATACCGCTGAACACTGAAGCTTTCTTT.

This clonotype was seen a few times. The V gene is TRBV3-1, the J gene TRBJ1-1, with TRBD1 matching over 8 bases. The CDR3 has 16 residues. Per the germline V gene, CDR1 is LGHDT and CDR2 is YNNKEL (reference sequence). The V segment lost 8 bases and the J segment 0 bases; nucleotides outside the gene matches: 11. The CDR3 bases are TGTGCCAGCTACGGACAGGGTGAGGACATGAACACTGAAGCTTTCTTT. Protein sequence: CASYGQGEDMNTEAFF.

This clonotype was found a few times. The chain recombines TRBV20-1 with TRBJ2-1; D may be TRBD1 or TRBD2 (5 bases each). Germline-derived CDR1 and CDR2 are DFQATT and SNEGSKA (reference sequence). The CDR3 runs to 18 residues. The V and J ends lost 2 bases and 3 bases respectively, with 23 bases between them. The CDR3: CSARFLGEWRGLYNEQFF. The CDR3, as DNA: TGCAGTGCTAGATTTTTAGGGGAGTGGAGAGGGCTCTACAATGAGCAGTTCTTC.

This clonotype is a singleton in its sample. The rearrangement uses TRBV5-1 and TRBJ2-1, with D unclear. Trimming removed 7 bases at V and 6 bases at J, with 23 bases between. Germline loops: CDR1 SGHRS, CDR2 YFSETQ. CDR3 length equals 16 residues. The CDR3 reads CASPLEPARWCNEQFF. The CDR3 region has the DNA TGCGCCAGCCCCCTCGAACCGGCCAGGTGGTGCAATGAGCAGTTCTTC.

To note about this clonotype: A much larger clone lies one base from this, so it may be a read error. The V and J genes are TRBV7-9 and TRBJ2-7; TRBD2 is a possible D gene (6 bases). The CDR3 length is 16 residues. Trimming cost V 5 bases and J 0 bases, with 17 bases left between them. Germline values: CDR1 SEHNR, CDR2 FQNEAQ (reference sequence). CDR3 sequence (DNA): TGTGCCAGCAGCGCGGCCGCGGGACTTCACTCCTACGAGCAGTACTTC. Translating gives CASSAAAGLHSYEQYF.

The CDR3 region is CASSDFNLGEAFF. Written as DNA, the CDR3 is TGTGCCAGCAGTGACTTTAATTTGGGCGAAGCTTTCTTT. This chain links TRBV6-1 with TRBJ1-1; D is unclear. The CDR3 has 13 amino acids. The germline V and J ends were trimmed by 3 bases and 8 bases, with 13 bases remaining between them. CDR1 is MNHNS and CDR2 is SASEGT in the germline V gene.

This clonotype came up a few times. CDR3 in amino acids: CASSLSSGQETQYF. CDR3 DNA: TGTGCCAGCAGCCTTTCTAGCGGCCAAGAGACCCAGTACTTC. The rearrangement links TRBV7-2 to TRBJ2-5; 7 bases map to TRBD2. Trimming took 5 bases from V and 1 from J; bases not matched to a gene: 4. CDR3 length: 14 residues. Germline V CDR1 and CDR2: SGHTA, FQGNSA.

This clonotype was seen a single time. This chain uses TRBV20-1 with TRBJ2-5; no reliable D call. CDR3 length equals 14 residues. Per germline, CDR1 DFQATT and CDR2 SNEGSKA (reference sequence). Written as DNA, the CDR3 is TGCAGCCCCCCCCCAGTCGCGAGGCAAGAGACCCAGTACTTC. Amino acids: CSPPPVARQETQYF.

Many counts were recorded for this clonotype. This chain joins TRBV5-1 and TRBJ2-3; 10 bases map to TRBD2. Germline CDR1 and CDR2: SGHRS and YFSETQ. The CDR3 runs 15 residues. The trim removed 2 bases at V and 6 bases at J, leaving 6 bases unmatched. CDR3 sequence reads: CASSFGLAGVDTQYF. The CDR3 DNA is TGCGCCAGCAGCTTTGGTCTAGCGGGAGTGGATACGCAGTATTTT. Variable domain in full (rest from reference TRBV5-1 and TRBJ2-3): KAGVTQTPRYLIKTRGQQVTLSCSPISGHRSVSWYQQTPGQGLQFLFEYFSETQRNKGNFPGRFSGRQFSNSRSEMNVSTLELGDSALYLCASSFGLAGVDTQYFGPGTRLTVL.

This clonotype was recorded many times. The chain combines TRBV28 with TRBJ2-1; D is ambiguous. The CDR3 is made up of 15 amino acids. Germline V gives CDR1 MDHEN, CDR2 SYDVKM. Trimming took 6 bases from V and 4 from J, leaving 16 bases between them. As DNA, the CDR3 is TGTGCCAGCAGCCCAGACCCATCAGATTACAATGAGCAGTTCTTC. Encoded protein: CASSPDPSDYNEQFF. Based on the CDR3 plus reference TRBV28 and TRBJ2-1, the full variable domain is DVKVTQSSRYLVKRTGEKVFLECVQDMDHENMFWYRQDPGLGLRLIYFSYDVKMKEKGDIPEGYSVSREKKERFSLILESASTNQTSMYLCASSPDPSDYNEQFFGPGTRLTVL.

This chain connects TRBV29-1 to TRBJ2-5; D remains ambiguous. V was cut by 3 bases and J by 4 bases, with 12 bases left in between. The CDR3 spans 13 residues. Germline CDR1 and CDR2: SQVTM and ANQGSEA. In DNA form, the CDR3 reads TGCAGCGTTGACGTACGACAAGGAGAGACCCAGTACTTC. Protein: CSVDVRQGETQYF.

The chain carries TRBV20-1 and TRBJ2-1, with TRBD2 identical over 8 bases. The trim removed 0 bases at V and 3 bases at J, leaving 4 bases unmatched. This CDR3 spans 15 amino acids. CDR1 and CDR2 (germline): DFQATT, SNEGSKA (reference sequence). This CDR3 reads CSARDERGNYNEQFF. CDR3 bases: TGCAGTGCTAGAGACGAGCGGGGGAACTACAATGAGCAGTTCTTC.

The CDR3 DNA reads as TGTGCCAGCAGTGCCAAGGGGCTAGCGGGAGATGGGGAGACCCAGTACTTC. Its translation: CASSAKGLAGDGETQYF. The V gene is TRBV6-4, the J gene TRBJ2-5, with 10 nucleotides matching TRBD2. CDR1 is MRHNA and CDR2 is SNTAGT in the germline V gene. Trimming cost V 4 bases and J 5 bases; bases outside gene matches: 13. The CDR3 extends over 17 amino acids.

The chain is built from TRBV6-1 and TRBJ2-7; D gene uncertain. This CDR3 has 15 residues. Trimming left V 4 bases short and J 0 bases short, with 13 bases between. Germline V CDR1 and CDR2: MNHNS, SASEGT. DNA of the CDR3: TGTGCCAGCAGTGGCCATCGGGCAGCCTCCTACGAGCAGTACTTC. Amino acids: CASSGHRAASYEQYF.

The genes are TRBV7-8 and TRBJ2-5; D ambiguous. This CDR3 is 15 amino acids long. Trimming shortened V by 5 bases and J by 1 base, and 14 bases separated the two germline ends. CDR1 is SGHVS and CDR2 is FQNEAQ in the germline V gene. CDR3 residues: CASSLKRSFQETQYF. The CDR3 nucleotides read TGTGCCAGCAGCCTCAAGAGGAGTTTCCAAGAGACCCAGTACTTC.

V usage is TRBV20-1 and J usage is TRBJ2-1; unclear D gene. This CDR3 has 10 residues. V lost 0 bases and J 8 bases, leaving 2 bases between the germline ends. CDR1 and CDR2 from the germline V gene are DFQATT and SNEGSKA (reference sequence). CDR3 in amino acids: CSAREDEQFF. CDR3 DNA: TGCAGTGCTAGAGAGGATGAGCAGTTCTTC.

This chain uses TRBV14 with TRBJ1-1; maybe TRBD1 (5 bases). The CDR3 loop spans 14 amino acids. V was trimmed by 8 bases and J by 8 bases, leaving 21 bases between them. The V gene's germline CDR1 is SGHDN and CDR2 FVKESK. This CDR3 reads CASRPLRQGAEAFF. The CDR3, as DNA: TGTGCCAGCCGCCCCCTTCGGCAAGGGGCGGAAGCTTTCTTT.

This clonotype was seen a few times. The CDR3 sequence is CSARQASGETQYF. The CDR3 DNA reads TGCAGTGCCCGACAGGCCTCGGGGGAGACCCAGTACTTC. This chain uses TRBV20-1 with TRBJ2-5; tentatively, D is TRBD1 (6 bases). Trimming left V 6 bases short and J 5 bases short, with 16 bases between. Per the germline V gene, CDR1 is DFQATT and CDR2 is SNEGSKA (reference sequence). The CDR3 has 13 amino acids.

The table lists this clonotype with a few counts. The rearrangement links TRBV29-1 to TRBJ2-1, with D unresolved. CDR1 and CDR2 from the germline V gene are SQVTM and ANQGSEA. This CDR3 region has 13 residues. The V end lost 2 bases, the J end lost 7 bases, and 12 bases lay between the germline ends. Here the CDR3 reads CSVELDPRNEQFF. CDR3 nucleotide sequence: TGCAGCGTTGAATTAGATCCGCGGAATGAGCAGTTCTTC.

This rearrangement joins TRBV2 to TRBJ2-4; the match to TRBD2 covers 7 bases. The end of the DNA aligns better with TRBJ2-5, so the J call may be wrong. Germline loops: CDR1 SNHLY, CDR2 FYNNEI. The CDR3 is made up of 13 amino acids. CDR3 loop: CASSGGWQETQYF. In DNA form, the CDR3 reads TGTGCCAGCAGCGGGGGGTGGCAAGAGACCCAGTACTTC.